Below, 18 T cell receptor beta chains from the same sample are listed, as sequenced in a study of T cell clones after liver transplantation. The repertoire was sequenced with immunoSEQ multiplex PCR; TCRdb's copy has only in-frame clones and lacks some. The repertoire holds tens of thousands of clones, roughly 80% seen once, with more than 0.45% in the top ten. The source was CD4+ T cells from blood, collected around 45 months after liver transplant. These receptors came from a human patient who received a liver transplant. Some T cells may have come from the graft donor.

This sequence joins TRBV18 and TRBJ1-2; the D is unclear. V gave up 2 bases and J gave up 9 bases, with 19 bases separating them. CDR3 length: 15 amino acids. From germline, CDR1 is KGHSH and CDR2 LQKENI. The CDR3 region has the DNA TGTGCCAGCTCACCAATGGAGGGAAGGCTTGGTAGCTACACCTTC. It codes for CASSPMEGRLGSYTF.

This sequence joins TRBV7-9 and TRBJ2-1; 8 bases line up with TRBD2. J gave up 7 bases and V 1 base, and 9 bases lay outside the gene matches. Germline CDR1 reads SEHNR; CDR2 reads FQNEAQ (reference sequence). This CDR3 comprises 16 residues. In nucleotides, the CDR3 is TGTGCCAGCAGCTTAGGCCCAGCGGGAGTTAGGAATGAGCAGTTCTTC. Translated: CASSLGPAGVRNEQFF. The full variable domain, its missing parts supplied by reference TRBV7-9 and TRBJ2-1, is DTGVSQNPRHKITKRGQNVTFRCDPISEHNRLYWYRQTLGQGPEFLTYFQNEAQLEKSRLLSDRFSAERPKGSFSTLEIQRTEQGDSAMYLCASSLGPAGVRNEQFFGPGTRLTVL.

The genes are TRBV18 and TRBJ1-2; D not resolved. The V end was cut by 5 bases, the J end by 1 base, with 14 bases between. The CDR3 covers 15 residues. Germline V gives CDR1 KGHSH, CDR2 LQKENI. CDR3 in DNA: TGTGCCAGCTCAGCGACTCAAAACGTTAACTATGGCTACACCTTC. Its protein product is CASSATQNVNYGYTF.

This chain uses TRBV28 with TRBJ2-2; no clear D. Germline-derived CDR1 and CDR2 are MDHEN and SYDVKM. The V gene lost 0 bases and the J gene lost 4 bases, with 12 bases spanning the gap. This CDR3 contains 16 residues. DNA for the CDR3: TGTGCCAGCAGTTTATGGCAGCACATCATCACCGGGGAGCTGTTTTTT. Translation: CASSLWQHIITGELFF.

The chain employs TRBV5-8 and TRBJ1-1; D gene ambiguous. CDR1 and CDR2 (germline): SGHTS, YDEGEE. V lost 3 bases and J lost 0, with 9 bases in between. The CDR3 has 14 residues. DNA for the CDR3: TGTGCCAGCAGCTCTTGGAGTATGAACACTGAAGCTTTCTTT. Its protein product is CASSSWSMNTEAFF.

The chain recombines TRBV6-6 with TRBJ1-2; 9 nucleotides line up with TRBD1. Germline loops: CDR1 MNHNY, CDR2 SVGAGI (reference sequence). After removal of 6 bases from V and 11 bases from J, the junction contained 10 bases not matched to a gene. CDR3 length equals 13 residues. CDR3 sequence: CASSSPGQGFYTF. CDR3 nucleotide sequence: TGTGCCAGCAGCTCACCGGGACAGGGCTTTTACACCTTC.

This chain links TRBV5-1 with TRBJ1-1; D unresolved. The CDR3 covers 13 residues. Germline CDR1 is SGHRS and CDR2 is YFSETQ. The germline V and J ends were trimmed by 0 bases and 5 bases, with 8 bases remaining between them. The CDR3: CASSLEARTEAFF. The CDR3 DNA reads as TGCGCCAGCAGCTTGGAAGCTCGGACTGAAGCTTTCTTT.

The rearrangement uses TRBV19 and TRBJ1-2; D uncertain. Germline loops: CDR1 LNHDA, CDR2 SQIVND (reference sequence). The CDR3 is 11 residues long. Trimming removed 4 bases at V and 14 bases at J, with 14 bases between. CDR3 in DNA: TGTGCCAGTAGTACCCGGATACGGAGAACCTTC. It translates to CASSTRIRRTF.

The count of this clone is one. The chain combines TRBV10-3 with TRBJ2-7; D tentatively reads TRBD1 or TRBD2 (6 bases each). Trimming took off 5 bases at V and 2 bases at J, with 13 bases between the two ends. CDR1 is ENHRY, CDR2 SYGVKD, per germline. This CDR3 is built from 14 residues. For the CDR3, the DNA is TGTGCCATCAGTTATAGGGGGGACGCCTACGAGCAGTACTTC. Translation gives CAISYRGDAYEQYF.

J is TRBJ2-2 and V is TRBV15, with 9 bases that match TRBD2. V was clipped by 4 bases and J by 2 bases; unmatched bases: 5. The germline V gene has CDR1 LNHNV and CDR2 YYDKDF (reference sequence). The CDR3 has 16 amino acids. The CDR3 spells CATSISGRINTGELFF. The CDR3 nucleotides are TGTGCCACCAGCATCAGCGGGAGGATCAACACCGGGGAGCTGTTTTTT.

This clone was observed once. The CDR3, as DNA: TGTGCCAGCAGTTCCCTTGGGGCGGTAACCTACGAGCAGTACTTC. It encodes CASSSLGAVTYEQYF. The chain employs TRBV27 and TRBJ2-7, with D possibly being TRBD1 (5 bases). Germline CDR1 and CDR2: MNHEY and SMNVEV (reference sequence). The CDR3 has 15 residues. The V end was cut by 4 bases, the J end by 2 bases, with 15 bases between.

This clone was observed a few times. Here the CDR3 DNA reads TGTGCCAGTAGTATGGTAGGACAGACCTACTACGAGCAGTACTTC. This sequence encodes CASSMVGQTYYEQYF. The gene calls are TRBV19 and TRBJ2-7; maybe TRBD1 (6 bases). V dropped 3 bases and J dropped 3 bases, with 15 bases sitting between them. The CDR3 spans 15 residues. Germline V gene lookup returns CDR1 LNHDA and CDR2 SQIVND (reference sequence).

J is TRBJ2-5 and V is TRBV5-1, with TRBD1 identical over 8 bases. There are 14 residues in the CDR3. Germline V lookup: CDR1 SGHRS, CDR2 YFSETQ. The ends lost 3 bases at V and 0 bases at J; junction bases unmatched: 1. CDR3 residues: CASSSTGDQETQYF. CDR3 bases: TGCGCCAGCAGCTCGACAGGGGACCAAGAGACCCAGTACTTC.

The gene calls are TRBV19 and TRBJ2-1, with 7 nucleotides matching TRBD2. Trimming at V came to 3 bases and at J to 14 bases, leaving 7 bases not matched to a gene. Germline V lookup: CDR1 LNHDA, CDR2 SQIVND (reference sequence). This CDR3 region has 12 residues. The CDR3 is CASSIGTAGEFF. The DNA of the CDR3 is TGTGCCAGTAGTATTGGGACTGCGGGGGAGTTCTTC. The variable domain in full, with the rest retrieved from reference TRBV19 and TRBJ2-1, is DGGITQSPKYLFRKEGQNVTLSCEQNLNHDAMYWYRQDPGQGLRLIYYSQIVNDFQKGDIAEGYSVSREKKESFPLTVTSAQKNPTAFYLCASSIGTAGEFFGPGTRLTVL.

The chain carries TRBV28 and TRBJ1-1, with D perhaps TRBD1 (5 bases). This CDR3 comprises 14 residues. V lost 7 bases, J lost 1 base, and 13 bases lay in between. Germline lookup yields CDR1 MDHEN and CDR2 SYDVKM. The CDR3 reads CASKDSRANTEAFF. CDR3 nucleotides: TGTGCCAGCAAGGATAGCAGGGCGAACACTGAAGCTTTCTTT.

This clone showed up just once. CDR3 residues: CASSQLAGDVNEQFF. As DNA, the CDR3 is TGTGCCAGCTCGCAACTAGCGGGAGATGTCAATGAGCAGTTCTTC. The chain uses TRBV18 and TRBJ2-1; 11 bases line up with TRBD2. Germline lookup yields CDR1 KGHSH and CDR2 LQKENI. Germline trimming cut 6 bases from V and 6 bases from J; bases unmatched to any gene: 7. The CDR3 is made up of 15 amino acids.

The V gene is TRBV7-9, the J gene TRBJ2-3; 10 bases fit TRBD2. Germline CDR1 reads SEHNR; CDR2 reads FQNEAQ (reference sequence). Unmatched junction bases numbered 3, after V lost 0 bases and J lost 6 bases. There are 15 residues in the CDR3. CDR3 residues: CASSLASGRVDTQYF. The DNA for the CDR3 is TGTGCCAGCAGCTTAGCAAGCGGGAGGGTGGATACGCAGTATTTT. Drawing the rest from reference TRBV7-9 and TRBJ2-3, the complete variable domain is DTGVSQNPRHKITKRGQNVTFRCDPISEHNRLYWYRQTLGQGPEFLTYFQNEAQLEKSRLLSDRFSAERPKGSFSTLEIQRTEQGDSAMYLCASSLASGRVDTQYFGPGTRLTVL.

The J gene is TRBJ1-1, the V gene TRBV6-5; D is possibly TRBD1 (5 bases). Germline loops: CDR1 MNHEY, CDR2 SVGAGI. The CDR3 sequence is 13 residues long. V lost 7 bases and J lost 4, with 13 bases in between. The CDR3 region is CASIRGGGTEAFF. The CDR3 DNA is TGTGCCAGCATCCGAGGCGGGGGCACTGAAGCTTTCTTT.